These 31 T cell receptor beta chains were all obtained from the same sample, sequenced in a study of blood T cell repertoires in COVID-19. Data came from immunoSEQ multiplex PCR; TCRdb stores just in-frame clones and leaves some out. The sample lists some 200,000 clones, about 86% seen once, with 13% to 15% in the top ten. Sequencing was carried out using peripheral blood. These receptors were collected from a man aged 30-40 years with active or convalescent COVID-19.

This clone was recorded only once. The chain has TRBV5-4 and TRBJ1-1; D is undetermined. CDR1 and CDR2 (germline): SGHNT, YYREEE (reference sequence). The CDR3 loop spans 14 amino acids. Trimming removed 1 base from V and 1 base from J, with 8 bases in between. The CDR3 loop reads CASSLQVGNTEAFF. DNA of the CDR3: TGTGCCAGCAGCTTGCAGGTCGGGAACACTGAAGCTTTCTTT.

The chain uses TRBV6-5 and TRBJ2-7; D is perhaps TRBD1 (5 bases). There are 13 residues in the CDR3. Trimming left V 6 bases short and J 2 bases short, with 11 bases between. Germline CDR1 is MNHEY and CDR2 is SVGAGI. CDR3 amino acids: CASSRDSAYEQYF. The CDR3 nucleotides are TGTGCCAGCAGCCGCGACAGTGCCTACGAGCAGTACTTC.

The gene calls are TRBV7-2 and TRBJ1-1, with a possible D match to TRBD1 (6 bases). Germline values: CDR1 SGHTA, CDR2 FQGNSA. The CDR3 loop spans 14 amino acids. V dropped 0 bases and J dropped 3 bases, with 8 bases sitting between them. The DNA for the CDR3 is TGTGCCAGCAGCTTAGCGCCAGGGGACACTGAAGCTTTCTTT. Translated, it gives CASSLAPGDTEAFF.

This clone has more than one count but fewer than ten. The CDR3 DNA reads TGTGCCAGCACCATCGGACAAATTAATTCACCCCTCCACTTT. Translating it yields CASTIGQINSPLHF. The V gene is TRBV7-9, the J gene TRBJ1-6; possibly TRBD1 for D (5 bases). The CDR3 is made up of 14 amino acids. V lost 7 bases and J lost 6, with 13 bases in between. The germline V gene encodes CDR1 SEHNR and CDR2 FQNEAQ (reference sequence).

The V and J genes are TRBV5-1 and TRBJ1-5; D is undetermined. This CDR3 has 13 amino acids. With 2 bases removed from V and 3 bases from J, the gap between germline ends came to 6 bases. From germline, CDR1 is SGHRS and CDR2 YFSETQ. CDR3 coding DNA: TGCGCCAGCAGCTTCGGGGACAATCAGCCCCAGCATTTT. As protein: CASSFGDNQPQHF. Drawing the rest from reference TRBV5-1 and TRBJ1-5, the complete variable domain is KAGVTQTPRYLIKTRGQQVTLSCSPISGHRSVSWYQQTPGQGLQFLFEYFSETQRNKGNFPGRFSGRQFSNSRSEMNVSTLELGDSALYLCASSFGDNQPQHFGDGTRLSIL.

This clone was counted a few times. The chain couples TRBV6-5 to TRBJ1-5; 7 bases align to TRBD1. The CDR3 loop spans 15 amino acids. Germline values: CDR1 MNHEY, CDR2 SVGAGI. V was clipped by 6 bases and J by 0 bases; unmatched bases: 5. This CDR3 is CASRTGRPSNQPQHF. Here the CDR3 DNA reads TGTGCCAGCAGGACAGGGAGACCTAGCAATCAGCCCCAGCATTTT.

This chain connects TRBV6-5 to TRBJ1-1; no reliable D call. V was clipped by 4 bases and J by 5 bases, with 8 bases between them. Germline-derived CDR1 and CDR2 are MNHEY and SVGAGI. The CDR3 is made up of 12 amino acids. The CDR3, as DNA: TGTGCCAGCAGTTCCCCGGGTACTGAAGCTTTCTTT. This sequence encodes CASSSPGTEAFF.

This clone was seen more than once but under ten times. The chain's CDR3 is CASSVDSYGYTF. CDR3 bases: TGTGCCAGCAGCGTAGACAGCTATGGCTACACCTTC. The rearrangement joins TRBV9 to TRBJ1-2, with unresolved D. The CDR3 is 12 amino acids. The V gene lost 0 bases and the J gene lost 4 bases, with 4 bases spanning the gap. The germline V gene encodes CDR1 SGDLS and CDR2 YYNGEE.

The genes are TRBV5-1 and TRBJ1-2, with 8 bases lining up with TRBD1. Germline V lookup: CDR1 SGHRS, CDR2 YFSETQ. The CDR3 is 15 amino acids. Trimming took 4 bases from V and 6 from J; bases not matched to a gene: 11. CDR3 amino acids: CASSPRAAGGDGYTF. The DNA of the CDR3 is TGCGCCAGCAGCCCTAGGGCGGCAGGGGGCGATGGCTACACCTTC. Complete variable domain (other parts from reference TRBV5-1 and TRBJ1-2): KAGVTQTPRYLIKTRGQQVTLSCSPISGHRSVSWYQQTPGQGLQFLFEYFSETQRNKGNFPGRFSGRQFSNSRSEMNVSTLELGDSALYLCASSPRAAGGDGYTFGSGTRLTVV.

This sequence joins TRBV12-3 or TRBV12-4 and TRBJ1-1; no clear D gene. The CDR3 extends over 13 amino acids. V gave up 7 bases and J gave up 3 bases, with 12 bases separating them. The CDR3 is CASTVRVDTEAFF. In nucleotides, the CDR3 is TGTGCCAGCACTGTGAGGGTGGACACTGAAGCTTTCTTT.

This clone came up once. This rearrangement joins TRBV19 to TRBJ2-2; weak D call: TRBD2 (6 bases). Trimming removed 5 bases at V and 0 bases at J, with 10 bases between. The CDR3 has 15 amino acids. Germline assignment: CDR1 LNHDA and CDR2 SQIVND (reference sequence). As DNA, the CDR3 is TGTGCCAGTAGTCGGGGGTTTTCGAACACCGGGGAGCTGTTTTTT. Protein: CASSRGFSNTGELFF.

The sample holds a few counts of this clone. J is TRBJ1-2 and V is TRBV6-1; 8 bases agree with TRBD1. The CDR3 loop spans 17 amino acids. Per the germline V gene, CDR1 is MNHNS and CDR2 is SASEGT. Trimming cost V 0 bases and J 3 bases; bases outside gene matches: 9. Written as DNA, the CDR3 is TGTGCCAGCAGTGAAGCGGGAGGGCAGGGGGCCCACTATGGCTACACCTTC. As protein: CASSEAGGQGAHYGYTF.

The CDR3 DNA sequence: TGCGCCAGCAGCCGAGGGTCAGGTACAGTAGGCTACACCTTC. It specifies CASSRGSGTVGYTF. The V and J genes are TRBV5-1 and TRBJ1-2; no clear D gene. V was shortened by 4 bases and J by 8 bases, with 18 bases between the two germline ends. CDR1 and CDR2 (germline): SGHRS, YFSETQ. This CDR3 is built from 14 residues.

This chain links TRBV2 with TRBJ2-2; 7 bases agree with TRBD1. The CDR3 spans 13 residues. CDR1 is SNHLY, CDR2 FYNNEI, per germline. The trim removed 10 bases at V and 4 bases at J, leaving 6 bases unmatched. Here the CDR3 DNA reads TGTGCCATTACAGGGGAACCCACCGGGGAGCTGTTTTTT. Protein product: CAITGEPTGELFF.

In this sample, this clone turned up a few times. The V call is TRBV24-1, the J call TRBJ2-7; TRBD1 is a possible D gene (5 bases). Germline assignment: CDR1 KGHDR and CDR2 SFDVKD. Deletions cut 12 bases from V and 3 bases from J, with 17 bases between. This CDR3 comprises 13 residues. The CDR3 spells CAPGRQGLYEQYF. CDR3 nucleotide sequence: TGTGCCCCCGGCAGGCAGGGCCTCTACGAGCAGTACTTC.

The chain has TRBV27 and TRBJ1-5; no clear D. Germline CDR1 MNHEY, CDR2 SMNVEV (reference sequence). Trimming removed 0 bases at V and 2 bases at J, with 8 bases between. The CDR3 runs 15 residues. CDR3 in DNA: TGTGCCAGCAGTTTATCTAAGAGTGGCAATCAGCCCCAGCATTTT. Translation gives CASSLSKSGNQPQHF.

The chain carries TRBV10-3 and TRBJ2-5, with 7 bases matching TRBD1. Germline V gene data show CDR1 as ENHRY and CDR2 as SYGVKD. The CDR3 sequence is 16 residues long. After removal of 4 bases from V and 2 bases from J, the junction contained 10 bases not matched to a gene. CDR3 amino acids: CAISVAPGQTQETQYF. Written as DNA, the CDR3 is TGTGCCATCAGTGTAGCTCCGGGACAGACTCAAGAGACCCAGTACTTC.

This sequence joins TRBV28 and TRBJ1-1; D is uncertain. The CDR3 is 13 amino acids. Germline CDR1 is MDHEN and CDR2 is SYDVKM. Trimming removed 6 bases from V and 0 bases from J, with 8 bases in between. DNA for the CDR3: TGTGCCAGCAGATGGCAGTTGAACACTGAAGCTTTCTTT. The encoded protein is CASRWQLNTEAFF.

The genes are TRBV5-1 and TRBJ1-1; D is uncertain. The CDR3 runs 11 residues. Trimming pared 4 bases from V and 2 bases from J, leaving 3 bases between. Germline-derived CDR1 and CDR2 are SGHRS and YFSETQ. CDR3 residues: CASSINTEAFF. In nucleotides, the CDR3 is TGCGCCAGCAGCATAAACACTGAAGCTTTCTTT.

The J gene is TRBJ2-7, the V gene TRBV9; 9 bases match TRBD1. With V trimmed by 7 bases and J by 3 bases, 5 bases remained unmatched. Looked up from germline, CDR1 is SGDLS and CDR2 is YYNGEE. The CDR3 contains 13 residues. The CDR3 loop is CASGRGQGYEQYF. In nucleotides, the CDR3 is TGTGCCAGCGGGAGGGGACAGGGCTACGAGCAGTACTTC. The variable domain in full, completed from reference TRBV9 and TRBJ2-7, reads DSGVTQTPKHLITATGQRVTLRCSPRSGDLSVYWYQQSLDQGLQFLIQYYNGEERAKGNILERFSAQQFPDLHSELNLSSLELGDSALYFCASGRGQGYEQYFGPGTRLTVT.

V and J are TRBV2 and TRBJ2-1; maybe TRBD1 (6 bases). The germline gives CDR1 SNHLY, CDR2 FYNNEI. This CDR3 is 14 amino acids long. Trimming pared 6 bases from V and 9 bases from J, leaving 18 bases between. This CDR3 reads CASSGWSGVAEQFF. DNA of the CDR3: TGTGCCAGCAGCGGTTGGTCAGGGGTGGCTGAGCAGTTCTTC.

Comments on this clone: One end of the junction varies from germline; a read error may be responsible. The chain carries TRBV6-6 and TRBJ2-5; a weak D match, TRBD2 (7 bases). The CDR3 is 13 amino acids. Germline V CDR1 and CDR2: MNHNY, SVGAGI (reference sequence). The CDR3 nucleotides are TGTGCCAGCAGCACCTCGAGCGGGAATAGGGGGGACTTC. Amino acids: CASSTSSGNRGDF.

The rearrangement links TRBV12-3 or TRBV12-4 to TRBJ1-4; no definite D call. V was clipped by 5 bases and J by 12 bases, with 10 bases between them. The CDR3 is made up of 11 amino acids. CDR3 nucleotide sequence: TGTGCCAGCAGTCCCGGTCCGGAACTGTTTTTT. It yields the protein CASSPGPELFF.

The chain recombines TRBV6-5 with TRBJ1-5, with D possibly being TRBD1 (5 bases). Germline CDR1 reads MNHEY; CDR2 reads SVGAGI. Trimming took 4 bases from V and 10 from J, leaving 14 bases between them. The CDR3 contains 13 residues. As DNA, the CDR3 is TGTGCCAGCAGTTCATATTCCGGGGGTCCCCAGCATTTT. Its translation: CASSSYSGGPQHF.

The chain joins TRBV10-2 to TRBJ2-3; no firm D call. The CDR3 spans 14 residues. Germline-derived CDR1 and CDR2 are WSHSY and SAAADI. Trimming removed 6 bases from V and 2 bases from J, with 12 bases in between. CDR3 in DNA: TGCGCCAGCAGGTCCGGTCCATACACAGATACGCAGTATTTT. It is translated as CASRSGPYTDTQYF.

This CDR3 is CASSMEGRGNTGELFF. The CDR3 coding sequence is TGTGCCAGTAGTATGGAGGGACGGGGGAACACCGGGGAGCTGTTTTTT. This chain uses TRBV19 with TRBJ2-2; TRBD2 is a possible D gene (6 bases). V was clipped by 3 bases and J by 1 base, with 12 bases between them. Germline CDR1 LNHDA, CDR2 SQIVND (reference sequence). CDR3 length equals 16 residues.

A word on this clone: An end of the junction differs from the germline gene, which may be a read error. V gene TRBV4-1 combines with J gene TRBJ2-1; 8 nucleotides agree with TRBD2. The CDR3 is made up of 17 amino acids. Germline V gene lookup returns CDR1 MGHRA and CDR2 YSYEKL. Written as DNA, the CDR3 is TGCGCCAGCAGCGAAGATAGCGGGATATCAACTTACAATGAGCAGTTCTTC. This sequence encodes CASSEDSGISTYNEQFF.

The chain uses TRBV4-3 and TRBJ2-3, with 8 bases that match TRBD2. V lost 0 bases and J lost 4; bases outside the gene matches: 9. This CDR3 contains 17 residues. Germline-derived CDR1 and CDR2 are LGHNA and YSLEER. CDR3 amino acids: CASSQEGLAGNPDTQYF. The CDR3 DNA is TGCGCCAGCAGCCAAGAAGGACTAGCAGGGAATCCAGATACGCAGTATTTT.

In the case of this clone: The CDR3 does not end in the conserved phenylalanine or tryptophan, so this is likely a read error. Because the CDR3's place on the DNA is in doubt, the DNA is left out and the CDR3 is given as listed by TCRdb. The chain combines TRBV28 with TRBJ2-7; TRBD1 was called by the table and not checked on the DNA. Germline V lookup: CDR1 MDHEN, CDR2 SYDVKM. Including both end residues, the CDR3 is 15 amino acids long. CDR3 residues: CASSPRSIIGTDAHL.

This chain links TRBV12-3 or TRBV12-4 with TRBJ1-2; D is unresolved. V dropped 7 bases and J dropped 0 bases, with 3 bases sitting between them. CDR3 length equals 11 residues. This CDR3 reads CASTTNYGYTF. In nucleotides, the CDR3 is TGTGCCAGCACTACTAACTATGGCTACACCTTC.

V gene TRBV19 combines with J gene TRBJ1-1; TRBD1 agrees at 8 bases. The CDR3 contains 13 residues. Germline CDR1 LNHDA, CDR2 SQIVND (reference sequence). V lost 5 bases to trimming and J lost 5 bases; unmatched junction nucleotides: 4. In DNA form, the CDR3 reads TGTGCCAGTAGTCGGACAGGGAAAACTGAAGCTTTCTTT. This gives the protein CASSRTGKTEAFF.